The 5 T cell receptor beta chains given below trace back to one sample, sequenced in a study of blood T cell repertoires in COVID-19 (TCRdb year 2020). The library relied on the immunoSEQ multiplex PCR assay. Drawn from immuneACCESS, this table holds only the in-frame rearrangements with V and J called that TCRdb kept. Clones are partly lost; checked studies trace under half to an unresolved V gene and leave the rest unexplained. The sample table records 50,000 to 65,000 clones; over 55% of these occur just once. 4.5% to 5% of the sample is held by the ten biggest clonotypes. Sample: peripheral blood. These receptors all come from a woman aged 70-85 years with COVID-19, enrolled during active disease.

In this sample, this clone turned up once. The genes are TRBV5-1 and TRBJ2-1, with a possible D match to TRBD1 (5 bases). V was trimmed by 5 bases and J by 0 bases, leaving 12 bases between them. This CDR3 comprises 15 residues. Germline lookup yields CDR1 SGHRS and CDR2 YFSETQ. CDR3 region: CASSSDRLSYNEQFF. DNA of the CDR3: TGCGCCAGCAGTTCCGACAGACTCTCCTACAATGAGCAGTTCTTC.

This chain links TRBV7-2 with TRBJ2-3; weak D call: TRBD2 (6 bases). CDR3 size: 14 residues. Germline values: CDR1 SGHTA, CDR2 FQGNSA. The ends were cut back, 3 bases at V and 2 bases at J, with 9 bases in the middle. The CDR3 reads CASSFASATDTQYF. In DNA, the CDR3 is TGTGCCAGCAGCTTCGCTAGCGCCACAGATACGCAGTATTTT. Drawing the rest from reference TRBV7-2 and TRBJ2-3, the complete variable domain is GAGVSQSPSNKVTEKGKDVELRCDPISGHTALYWYRQSLGQGLEFLIYFQGNSAPDKSGLPSDRFSAERTGGSVSTLTIQRTQQEDSAVYLCASSFASATDTQYFGPGTRLTVL.

The rearrangement uses TRBV2 and TRBJ2-5; 11 bases map to TRBD2. Germline values: CDR1 SNHLY, CDR2 FYNNEI. The V segment lost 1 base and the J segment 5 bases; nucleotides outside the gene matches: 6. The CDR3 is made up of 16 amino acids. CDR3 residues: CASSEGLAGGRETQYF. For the CDR3, the DNA is TGTGCCAGCAGTGAAGGATTAGCGGGGGGGCGGGAGACCCAGTACTTC. Full variable domain (missing parts from reference TRBV2 and TRBJ2-5): EPEVTQTPSHQVTQMGQEVILRCVPISNHLYFYWYRQILGQKVEFLVSFYNNEISEKSEIFDDQFSVERPDGSNFTLKIRSTKLEDSAMYFCASSEGLAGGRETQYFGPGTRLLVL.

The rearrangement joins TRBV2 to TRBJ1-1, with D unresolved. The CDR3 covers 13 residues. The germline gives CDR1 SNHLY, CDR2 FYNNEI. V was cut by 6 bases and J by 6 bases, with 14 bases left in between. DNA of the CDR3: TGTGCCAGCAGGTTCGGGGTGAAACCTGAAGCTTTCTTT. It is translated as CASRFGVKPEAFF.

This clone occurred once. The chain links TRBV6-1 to TRBJ2-5; 10 positions match TRBD2. V was clipped by 0 bases and J by 5 bases; unmatched bases: 3. The CDR3 consists of 15 residues. CDR1 and CDR2 from the germline V gene are MNHNS and SASEGT. The CDR3 coding sequence is TGTGCCAGCAGTGAAGCTAGCGGGAGGAAGGAGACCCAGTACTTC. Protein sequence: CASSEASGRKETQYF.